This T cell receptor (beta chain) is from a study of CDR3 diversity in severe acne. MiXCR, applied by TCRdb to the PCR reads, yields one record per CDR3 protein. The sample lists about 86,000 distinct CDR3 sequences, 45% to 55% occurring once. V lost 7 bases to trimming and J lost 1 base, with 7 bases between them. This CDR3 has 12 amino acids. Per the germline V gene, CDR1 is SNHLY and CDR2 is FYNNEI. J is TRBJ1-1 and V is TRBV2; D is perhaps TRBD1 (6 bases). The TCR was taken from a male donor in good health, without acne. The specimen was blood. The CDR3: CASTDRNTEAFF. In DNA, the CDR3 is TGTGCCAGCACGGACAGGAACACTGAAGCTTTCTTT.